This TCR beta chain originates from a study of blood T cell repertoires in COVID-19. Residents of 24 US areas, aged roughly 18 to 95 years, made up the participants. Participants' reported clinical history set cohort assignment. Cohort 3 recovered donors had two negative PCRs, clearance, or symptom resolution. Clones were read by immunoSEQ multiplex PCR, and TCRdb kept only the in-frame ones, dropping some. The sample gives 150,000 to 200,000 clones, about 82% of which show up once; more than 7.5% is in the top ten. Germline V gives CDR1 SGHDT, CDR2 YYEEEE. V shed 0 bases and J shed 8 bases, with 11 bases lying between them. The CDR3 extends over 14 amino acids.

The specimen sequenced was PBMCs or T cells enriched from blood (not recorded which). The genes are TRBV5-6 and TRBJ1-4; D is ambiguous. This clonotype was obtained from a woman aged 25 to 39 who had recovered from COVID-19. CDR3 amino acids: CASSLGSTGEKLFF. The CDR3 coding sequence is TGTGCCAGCAGCTTGGGGTCGACGGGGGAAAAACTGTTTTTT.